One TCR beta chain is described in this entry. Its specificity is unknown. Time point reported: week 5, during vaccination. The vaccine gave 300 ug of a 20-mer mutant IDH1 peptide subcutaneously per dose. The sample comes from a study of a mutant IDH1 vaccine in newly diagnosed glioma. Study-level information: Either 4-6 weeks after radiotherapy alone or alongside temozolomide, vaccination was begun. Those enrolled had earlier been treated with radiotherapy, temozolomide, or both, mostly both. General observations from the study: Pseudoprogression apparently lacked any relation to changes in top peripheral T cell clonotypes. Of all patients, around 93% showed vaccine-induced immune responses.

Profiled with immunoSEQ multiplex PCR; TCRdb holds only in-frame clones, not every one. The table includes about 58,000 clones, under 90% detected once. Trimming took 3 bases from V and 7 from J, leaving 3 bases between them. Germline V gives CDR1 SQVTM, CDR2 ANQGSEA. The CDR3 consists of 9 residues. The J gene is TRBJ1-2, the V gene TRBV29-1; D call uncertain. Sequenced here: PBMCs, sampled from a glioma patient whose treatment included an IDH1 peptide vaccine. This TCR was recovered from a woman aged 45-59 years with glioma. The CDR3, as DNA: TGCAGCGTTGATATTGGCTACACCTTC. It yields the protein CSVDIGYTF.